The next 31 T cell receptor beta chains were all read from a single sample in a study of blood T cell repertoires in COVID-19. TCRdb's copy holds only in-frame clones and misses some; the assay was immunoSEQ multiplex PCR. This sample yields under 140,000 clones, of which over 65% are seen a single time; roughly 3.8% belongs to the top ten. Sequenced material: peripheral blood. Source of these receptors: a woman at least 80 years old with acute or convalescent COVID-19.

J is TRBJ1-1 and V is TRBV6-5, with no clear D. This CDR3 region has 14 residues. V was shortened by 10 bases and J by 5 bases, with 20 bases between the two germline ends. The germline CDR1 and CDR2 sequences are MNHEY and SVGAGI. CDR3 sequence reads: CATRFRGEATEAFF. Written as DNA, the CDR3 is TGTGCCACCCGATTCCGCGGGGAGGCGACTGAAGCTTTCTTT.

The chain combines TRBV11-2 with TRBJ2-7, with D perhaps matching TRBD1 (8 bases). Germline CDR1 reads SGHAT; CDR2 reads FQNNGV. Trimming cost V 5 bases and J 7 bases, with 18 bases left between them. The CDR3 sequence is 14 residues long. CDR3 protein: CASSPRTGRGEQYF. The CDR3 DNA reads as TGTGCCAGCAGCCCAAGGACAGGGCGGGGGGAGCAGTACTTC.

The V gene is TRBV5-1, the J gene TRBJ2-1; possibly TRBD2 for D (6 bases). The CDR3 has 15 residues. Germline V gives CDR1 SGHRS, CDR2 YFSETQ. V lost 0 bases and J 7 bases, leaving 14 bases between the germline ends. The CDR3 DNA is TGCGCCAGCAGCTTGGCCTTGGAGGGCGGGAATGAGCAGTTCTTC. Translating it yields CASSLALEGGNEQFF.

V is TRBV3-1 (or the pseudogene TRBV3-2) and J is TRBJ1-1; TRBD1 might be the D (5 bases). The CDR3 runs to 18 residues. Germline assignment: CDR1 LGHDT and CDR2 YNNKEL (reference sequence). V shed 0 bases and J shed 3 bases, with 20 bases lying between them. CDR3 bases: TGTGCCAGCAGCCAAGATCGCGCAGGGTCCCTCGATGACACTGAAGCTTTCTTT. Translation: CASSQDRAGSLDDTEAFF.

This chain uses TRBV7-2 with TRBJ2-2; D might be TRBD2 (6 bases). The CDR3 sequence is 15 residues long. Germline assignment: CDR1 SGHTA and CDR2 FQGNSA. The V gene lost 4 bases and the J gene lost 6 bases, with 15 bases spanning the gap. Here the CDR3 DNA reads TGTGCCAGCAGCTCCGCCGGGGGAGTCTCCGGGGAGCTGTTTTTT. This translates into CASSSAGGVSGELFF.

The V gene is TRBV18, the J gene TRBJ1-6, with D possibly TRBD1 on 6 matching bases. CDR1 is KGHSH, CDR2 LQKENI, per germline. Trimming cost V 8 bases and J 1 base, with 9 bases left between them. The CDR3 contains 14 residues. DNA for the CDR3: TGTGCCAGCGGGGGCCCATCCTATAATTCACCCCTCCACTTT. It yields the protein CASGGPSYNSPLHF.

The chain carries TRBV29-1 and TRBJ2-2, with 7 bases fitting TRBD2. With V trimmed by 4 bases and J by 1 base, 3 bases remained unmatched. The CDR3 contains 14 residues. Germline CDR1 is SQVTM and CDR2 is ANQGSEA. DNA of the CDR3: TGCAGCGTTGCCGGACTAGGGAACACCGGGGAGCTGTTTTTT. Translating gives CSVAGLGNTGELFF.

The J gene is TRBJ2-5, the V gene TRBV3-1 (or the pseudogene TRBV3-2); TRBD1 matches 7 bases. Germline V gives CDR1 LGHDT, CDR2 YNNKEL (reference sequence). J gave up 4 bases and V 1 base, and 6 bases lay outside the gene matches. The CDR3 totals 15 residues. The CDR3 loop is CASSQASTGLETQYF. The DNA of the CDR3 is TGTGCCAGCAGCCAAGCGTCGACAGGGTTAGAGACCCAGTACTTC.

The chain links TRBV5-6 to TRBJ1-3, with a tentative D call TRBD1 (5 bases). CDR3 length: 16 amino acids. CDR1 and CDR2 from the germline V gene are SGHDT and YYEEEE. V gave up 0 bases and J gave up 2 bases, with 12 bases separating them. CDR3 residues: CASSLETGGPGNTIYF. CDR3 nucleotides: TGTGCCAGCAGCTTGGAAACCGGGGGACCTGGAAACACCATATATTTT.

This clone was seen more than once but under ten times. The chain uses TRBV18 and TRBJ2-7, with a weak D call TRBD1 (6 bases). The V end lost 8 bases, the J end lost 4 bases, and 9 bases lay between the germline ends. Germline V gives CDR1 KGHSH, CDR2 LQKENI. The CDR3 covers 11 residues. The CDR3 DNA sequence: TGTGCCAGCAGAACAGGGTACGAGCAGTACTTC. It encodes CASRTGYEQYF.

J is TRBJ1-1 and V is TRBV5-4; D might be TRBD1 (5 bases). CDR3 size: 14 residues. V shed 2 bases and J shed 5 bases, with 13 bases lying between them. The germline CDR1 and CDR2 sequences are SGHNT and YYREEE (reference sequence). Here the CDR3 reads CASSLGVVDTEAFF. For the CDR3, the DNA is TGTGCCAGCAGCTTAGGGGTGGTGGATACTGAAGCTTTCTTT.

The J gene is TRBJ2-2, the V gene TRBV11-3; a possible D gene is TRBD1 (5 bases). Germline-derived CDR1 and CDR2 are SGHNT and YENEEA. There are 13 residues in the CDR3. V lost 5 bases, J lost 4 bases, and 8 bases lay in between. CDR3 DNA sequence: TGTGCCAGCAGCCCCCAGGGCACCGGGGAGCTGTTTTTT. It is translated as CASSPQGTGELFF.

The chain recombines TRBV5-1 with TRBJ1-2; 8 bases fit TRBD1. V lost 0 bases and J lost 2; bases outside the gene matches: 3. The length of the CDR3 is 15 residues. CDR1 SGHRS and CDR2 YFSETQ come from the germline V gene. DNA of the CDR3: TGCGCCAGCAGCTTGGAGCGGACAGGGAACTATGGCTACACCTTC. Protein sequence: CASSLERTGNYGYTF.

This chain uses TRBV6-5 with TRBJ2-1, with 7 bases aligning to TRBD1. CDR3 size: 12 residues. Germline V lookup: CDR1 MNHEY, CDR2 SVGAGI. The ends lost 6 bases at V and 12 bases at J; junction bases unmatched: 8. The CDR3 nucleotides read TGTGCCAGCAGCGGCAGGGGGACAGTGCAGTTCTTC. This gives the protein CASSGRGTVQFF.

The chain uses TRBV18 and TRBJ2-7; 14 bases align to TRBD2. V lost 5 bases and J lost 4; bases outside the gene matches: 4. In germline, CDR1 is KGHSH, CDR2 LQKENI. The CDR3 runs 15 residues. Written as DNA, the CDR3 is TGTGCCAGCTCATCCGGGACTAGCGGGAGATACGAGCAGTACTTC. Its translation is CASSSGTSGRYEQYF.

This clone was counted between two and nine times. The rearrangement uses TRBV19 and TRBJ2-7, with a weak D call TRBD1 (6 bases). The CDR3 loop spans 16 amino acids. The V gene's germline CDR1 is LNHDA and CDR2 SQIVND (reference sequence). V shed 5 bases and J shed 0 bases, with 17 bases lying between them. CDR3 loop: CASSPVAGTISYEQYF. The CDR3 DNA follows: TGTGCCAGTAGTCCGGTTGCAGGGACAATCTCCTACGAGCAGTACTTC.

The J gene is TRBJ1-3, the V gene TRBV5-4; D unresolved. Trimming took off 5 bases at V and 0 bases at J, with 6 bases between the two ends. The germline V gene has CDR1 SGHNT and CDR2 YYREEE (reference sequence). The CDR3 extends over 13 amino acids. In DNA form, the CDR3 reads TGTGCCAGCAGTATAAACTCTGGAAACACCATATATTTT. Translating it yields CASSINSGNTIYF.

This sequence joins TRBV7-6 and TRBJ2-2, with TRBD1 identical over 7 bases. The junction had 13 bases not matched to a gene; V was cut back by 1 base and J by 8 bases. Germline assignment: CDR1 SGHVS and CDR2 FNYEAQ. This CDR3 comprises 17 residues. The CDR3 DNA follows: TGTGCCAGCAGCTTAGTAGCACAGGGGAATGTGGTAGGGGAGCTGTTTTTT. Amino acid sequence: CASSLVAQGNVVGELFF.

The rearrangement links TRBV6-5 to TRBJ1-5; TRBD1 might be the D (6 bases). Germline V CDR1 and CDR2: MNHEY, SVGAGI. This CDR3 region has 14 residues. The germline V and J ends were trimmed by 5 bases and 5 bases, with 13 bases remaining between them. The CDR3 reads CASSTTGSYQPQHF. In DNA form, the CDR3 reads TGTGCCAGCAGTACCACAGGGAGCTATCAGCCCCAGCATTTT.

This clone was observed a few times. J is TRBJ2-2 and V is TRBV6-5, with TRBD1 identical over 9 bases. The trim removed 11 bases at V and 5 bases at J, leaving 9 bases unmatched. CDR1 is MNHEY, CDR2 SVGAGI, per germline. The CDR3 covers 14 residues. As DNA, the CDR3 is TGTGCCGGTCGCGGACAGGGGTGGACCGGGGAGCTGTTTTTT. Translated: CAGRGQGWTGELFF.

The chain links TRBV5-1 to TRBJ2-5, with 7 bases fitting TRBD1. Germline lookup yields CDR1 SGHRS and CDR2 YFSETQ. The V segment lost 6 bases and the J segment 5 bases; nucleotides outside the gene matches: 13. The CDR3 totals 15 residues. CDR3 residues: CASTLGQDLWETQYF. The CDR3 DNA is TGCGCCAGCACACTAGGACAGGACTTATGGGAGACCCAGTACTTC.

The chain carries TRBV11-2 and TRBJ2-1; the match to TRBD2 covers 7 bases. This CDR3 comprises 14 residues. CDR1 is SGHAT and CDR2 is FQNNGV in the germline V gene. Trimming at V came to 5 bases and at J to 4 bases, leaving 5 bases not matched to a gene. In DNA form, the CDR3 reads TGTGCCAGCAGCCCTAGCGGAGAATACAATGAGCAGTTCTTC. Translating gives CASSPSGEYNEQFF.

J is TRBJ1-5 and V is TRBV18; maybe TRBD1 (5 bases). The V gene lost 2 bases and the J gene lost 4 bases, with 6 bases spanning the gap. This CDR3 region has 13 residues. Germline CDR1 is KGHSH and CDR2 is LQKENI. The CDR3 DNA reads as TGTGCCAGCTCACCAGACAGAAATCAGCCCCAGCATTTT. Its protein product is CASSPDRNQPQHF.

The V gene is TRBV10-3, the J gene TRBJ1-5, with D possibly TRBD1 on 6 matching bases. Trimming removed 6 bases at V and 0 bases at J, with 15 bases between. This CDR3 comprises 16 residues. CDR1 and CDR2 (germline): ENHRY, SYGVKD. CDR3 DNA sequence: TGTGCCATCAGCGGACACAGGGCGAATAGCAATCAGCCCCAGCATTTT. As protein: CAISGHRANSNQPQHF.

The chain employs TRBV3-1 (or the pseudogene TRBV3-2) and TRBJ2-5, with a tentative D call TRBD1 (5 bases). Between the trimmed V and J ends, which lost 3 bases and 2 bases, there was a span of 7 bases. This CDR3 region has 13 residues. Germline loops: CDR1 LGHDT, CDR2 YNNKEL (reference sequence). The CDR3 sequence: CASSQTAQETQYF. CDR3 nucleotides: TGTGCCAGCAGCCAGACAGCGCAAGAGACCCAGTACTTC.

This clone was observed a handful of times. V gene TRBV5-1 combines with J gene TRBJ2-4, with TRBD2 matching 12 bases. The V segment lost 1 base and the J segment 1 base; nucleotides outside the gene matches: 9. The germline V gene has CDR1 SGHRS and CDR2 YFSETQ. The CDR3 loop spans 19 amino acids. CDR3 nucleotide sequence: TGCGCCAGCAGCTTGTCTCCTAGCGGGAGGGCCGCGGCCAAAAACATTCAGTACTTC. Encoded protein: CASSLSPSGRAAAKNIQYF.

The V and J genes are TRBV19 and TRBJ2-2; TRBD2 matches at 7 bases. Germline values: CDR1 LNHDA, CDR2 SQIVND (reference sequence). V was pared by 3 bases and J by 4 bases, with 8 bases of the junction left unmatched. The CDR3 contains 16 residues. The chain's CDR3 is CASSIRGRGITGELFF. Written as DNA, the CDR3 is TGTGCCAGTAGTATTCGCGGGAGAGGGATCACCGGGGAGCTGTTTTTT.

The V call is TRBV9, the J call TRBJ2-1; 12 bases map to TRBD2. Germline assignment: CDR1 SGDLS and CDR2 YYNGEE. This CDR3 has 16 amino acids. V was pared by 0 bases and J by 12 bases, with 10 bases of the junction left unmatched. CDR3 coding DNA: TGTGCCAGCAGCGTAGCTGGGGCTAGCGGGGGGGCCATGCAGTTCTTC. Translation: CASSVAGASGGAMQFF.

The chain employs TRBV6-2 or TRBV6-3 and TRBJ2-7; D is unclear. Trimming took off 4 bases at V and 6 bases at J, with 13 bases between the two ends. Per the germline V gene, CDR1 is MNHEY and CDR2 is SVGEGT. The CDR3 consists of 13 residues. The CDR3 spells CASSFPDTTEQYF. The CDR3 DNA follows: TGTGCCAGCAGTTTCCCCGACACCACCGAGCAGTACTTC.

V and J are TRBV29-1 and TRBJ1-1; the match to TRBD1 covers 10 bases. Looked up from germline, CDR1 is SQVTM and CDR2 is ANQGSEA. V was clipped by 6 bases and J by 4 bases; unmatched bases: 5. The CDR3 extends over 13 amino acids. The CDR3 nucleotides read TGCAGCGTGAGGACAGGGGGTTTCACTGAAGCTTTCTTT. Translation gives CSVRTGGFTEAFF.

This clone was seen only once. J is TRBJ2-1 and V is TRBV4-1; 7 bases are a match to TRBD2. The CDR3 runs to 17 residues. Germline CDR1 MGHRA, CDR2 YSYEKL. J was trimmed by 7 bases and V by 4 bases; bases with no gene match: 16. The CDR3 nucleotides read TGCGCCAGCAGCCTTTTCTCGACTAGCCCAGGTCGGAATGAGCAGTTCTTC. As protein: CASSLFSTSPGRNEQFF.